This TCR beta chain was recorded in a study of OX40 agonist ivuxolimab in advanced cancers. In the study overall: Patients achieving partial responses numbered three: one hepatocellular carcinoma case and two cutaneous melanoma cases.

Per the germline V gene, CDR1 is SGHVS and CDR2 is FNYEAQ. This CDR3 has 13 residues. V trimming: 8 bases; J trimming: 5 bases; junction bases outside the gene matches: 9. With respect to this clone: What it binds is not known.

Overall study results and limits: Within 6 weeks, CD4+ and CD8+ blood T cells expanded clonally at 0.1 to 3.0 mg/kg.

Method: immunoSEQ multiplex PCR; TCRdb's copy keeps in-frame clones and lacks some. The sample includes just under 80,000 clones, over 75% of them seen just once. The sequence was collected from an adult with an advanced solid tumor such as melanoma, head and neck, liver or kidney cancer. V gene TRBV7-6 combines with J gene TRBJ2-7; TRBD2 matches 7 bases. The specimen was CD4+ or CD8+ T cells sorted from blood, collected in a trial of the OX40 agonist ivuxolimab. In DNA form, the CDR3 reads TGTGCCAGCGGACCGATAGCGGGTAACGAGCAGTACTTC. It yields the protein CASGPIAGNEQYF.